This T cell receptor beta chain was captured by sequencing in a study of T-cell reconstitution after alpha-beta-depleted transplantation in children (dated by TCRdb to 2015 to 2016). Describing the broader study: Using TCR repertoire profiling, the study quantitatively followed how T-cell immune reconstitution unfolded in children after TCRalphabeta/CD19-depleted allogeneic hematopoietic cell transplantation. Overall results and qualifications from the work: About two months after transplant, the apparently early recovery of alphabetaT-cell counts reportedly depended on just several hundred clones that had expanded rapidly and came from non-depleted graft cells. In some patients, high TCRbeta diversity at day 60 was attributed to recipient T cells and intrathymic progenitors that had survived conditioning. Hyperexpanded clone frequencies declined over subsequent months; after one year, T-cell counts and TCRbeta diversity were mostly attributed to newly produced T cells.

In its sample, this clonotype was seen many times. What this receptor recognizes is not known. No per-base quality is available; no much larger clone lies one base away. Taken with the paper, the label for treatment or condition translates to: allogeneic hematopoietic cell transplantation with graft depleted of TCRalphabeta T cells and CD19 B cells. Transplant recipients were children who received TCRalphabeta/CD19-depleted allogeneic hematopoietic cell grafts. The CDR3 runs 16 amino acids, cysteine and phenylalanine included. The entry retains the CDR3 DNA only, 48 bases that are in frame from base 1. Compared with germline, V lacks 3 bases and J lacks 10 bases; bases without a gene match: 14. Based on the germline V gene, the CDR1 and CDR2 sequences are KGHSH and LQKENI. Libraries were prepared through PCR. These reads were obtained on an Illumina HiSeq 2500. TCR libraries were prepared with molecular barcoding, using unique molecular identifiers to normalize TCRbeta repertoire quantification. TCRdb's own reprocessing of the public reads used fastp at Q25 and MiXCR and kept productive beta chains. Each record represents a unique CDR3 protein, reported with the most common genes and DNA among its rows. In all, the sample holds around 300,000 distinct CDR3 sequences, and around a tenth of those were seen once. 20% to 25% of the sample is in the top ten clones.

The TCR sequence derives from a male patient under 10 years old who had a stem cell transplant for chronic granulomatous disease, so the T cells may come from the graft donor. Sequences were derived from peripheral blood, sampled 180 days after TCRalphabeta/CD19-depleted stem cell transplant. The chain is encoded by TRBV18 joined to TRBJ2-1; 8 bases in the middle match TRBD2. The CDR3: CASSPASGRGGHEQFF. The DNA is TGTGCCAGCTCACCTGCGAGCGGGAGAGGGGGACACGAGCAGTTCTTC.